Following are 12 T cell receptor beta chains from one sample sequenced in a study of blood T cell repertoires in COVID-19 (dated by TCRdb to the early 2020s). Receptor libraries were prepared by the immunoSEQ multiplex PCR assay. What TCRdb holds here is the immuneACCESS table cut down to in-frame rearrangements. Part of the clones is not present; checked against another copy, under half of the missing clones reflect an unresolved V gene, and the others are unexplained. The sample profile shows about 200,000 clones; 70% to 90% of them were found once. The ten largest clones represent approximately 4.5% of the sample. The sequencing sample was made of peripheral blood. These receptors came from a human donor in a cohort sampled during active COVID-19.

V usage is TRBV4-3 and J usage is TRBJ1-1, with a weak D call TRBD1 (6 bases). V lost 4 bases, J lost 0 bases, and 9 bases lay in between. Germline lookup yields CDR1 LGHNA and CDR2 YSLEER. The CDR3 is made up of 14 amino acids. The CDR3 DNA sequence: TGCGCCAGCAGCCGAGACAGGTTGAACACTGAAGCTTTCTTT. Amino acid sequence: CASSRDRLNTEAFF.

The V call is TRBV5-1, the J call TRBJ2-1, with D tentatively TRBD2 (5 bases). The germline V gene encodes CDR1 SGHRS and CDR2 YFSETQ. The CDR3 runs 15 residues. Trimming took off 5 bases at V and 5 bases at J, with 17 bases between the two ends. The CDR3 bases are TGCGCCAGCAGGGAATCTCTAGCAGGCCACAATGAGCAGTTCTTC. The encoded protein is CASRESLAGHNEQFF.

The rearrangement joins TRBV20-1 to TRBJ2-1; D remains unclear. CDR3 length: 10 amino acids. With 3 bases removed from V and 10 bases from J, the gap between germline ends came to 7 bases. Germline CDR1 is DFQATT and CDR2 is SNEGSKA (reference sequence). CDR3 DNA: TGCAGTGCTAGGTCAGGAGAGCAGTTCTTC. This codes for CSARSGEQFF.

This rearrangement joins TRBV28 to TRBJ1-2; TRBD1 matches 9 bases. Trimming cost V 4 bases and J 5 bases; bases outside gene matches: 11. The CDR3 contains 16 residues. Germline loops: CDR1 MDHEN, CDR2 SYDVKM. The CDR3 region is CASSSGQGLGSYGYTF. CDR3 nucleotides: TGTGCCAGCAGTTCCGGACAGGGGCTGGGTAGTTATGGCTACACCTTC.

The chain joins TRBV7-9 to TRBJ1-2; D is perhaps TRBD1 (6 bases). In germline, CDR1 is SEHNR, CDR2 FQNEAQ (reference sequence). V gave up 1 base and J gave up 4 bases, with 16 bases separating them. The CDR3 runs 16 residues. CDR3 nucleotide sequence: TGTGCCAGCAGCTTAGGTGGGGGCAATACCGTCTATGGCTACACCTTC. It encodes CASSLGGGNTVYGYTF.

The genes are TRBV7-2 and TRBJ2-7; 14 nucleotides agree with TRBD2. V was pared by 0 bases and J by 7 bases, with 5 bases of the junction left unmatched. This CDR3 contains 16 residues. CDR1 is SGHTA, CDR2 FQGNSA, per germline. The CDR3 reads CASSLAVGLAGVEQYF. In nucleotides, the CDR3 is TGTGCCAGCAGCTTAGCGGTGGGACTAGCGGGAGTTGAGCAGTACTTC.

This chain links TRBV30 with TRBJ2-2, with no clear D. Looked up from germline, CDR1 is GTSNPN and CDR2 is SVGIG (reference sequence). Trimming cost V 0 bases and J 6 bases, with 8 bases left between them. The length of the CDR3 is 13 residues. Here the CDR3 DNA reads TGTGCCTGGAGTGTAACCGGTCCCGGGGAGCTGTTTTTT. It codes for CAWSVTGPGELFF.

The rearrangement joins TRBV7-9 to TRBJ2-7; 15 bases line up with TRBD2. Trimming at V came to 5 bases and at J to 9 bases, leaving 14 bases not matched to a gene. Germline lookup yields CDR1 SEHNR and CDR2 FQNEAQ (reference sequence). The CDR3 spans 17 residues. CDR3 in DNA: TGTGCCAGCAGCCCACTGGGACTAGCGGGGGGCCGGGGCGGGCAGTACTTC. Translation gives CASSPLGLAGGRGGQYF.

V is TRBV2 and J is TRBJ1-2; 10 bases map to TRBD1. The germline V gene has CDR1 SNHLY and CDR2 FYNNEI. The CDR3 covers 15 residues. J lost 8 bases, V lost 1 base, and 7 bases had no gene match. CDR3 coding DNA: TGTGCCAGCAGTGAAGACAGGACAGGGGGTATAGGCTACACCTTC. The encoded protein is CASSEDRTGGIGYTF.

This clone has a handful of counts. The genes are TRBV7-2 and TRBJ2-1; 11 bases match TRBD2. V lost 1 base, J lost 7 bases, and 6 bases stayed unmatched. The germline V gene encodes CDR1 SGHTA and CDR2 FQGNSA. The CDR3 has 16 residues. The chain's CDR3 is CASSLDTSGRGNEQFF. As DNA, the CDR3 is TGTGCCAGCAGCTTAGACACTAGCGGGAGAGGGAATGAGCAGTTCTTC.

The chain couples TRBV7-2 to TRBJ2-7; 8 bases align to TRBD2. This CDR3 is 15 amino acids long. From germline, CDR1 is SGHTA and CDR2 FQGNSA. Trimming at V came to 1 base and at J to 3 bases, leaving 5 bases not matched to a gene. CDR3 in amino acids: CASSLGGLDLYEQYF. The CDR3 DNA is TGTGCCAGCAGCTTAGGGGGACTAGATCTCTACGAGCAGTACTTC.

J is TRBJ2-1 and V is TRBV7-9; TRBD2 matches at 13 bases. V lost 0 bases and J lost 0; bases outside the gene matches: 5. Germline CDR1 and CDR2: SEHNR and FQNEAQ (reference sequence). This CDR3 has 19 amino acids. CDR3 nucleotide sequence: TGTGCCAGCAGCTTAGCCCGACTAGCGGGAGGCCTCTCCTACAATGAGCAGTTCTTC. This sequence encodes CASSLARLAGGLSYNEQFF.